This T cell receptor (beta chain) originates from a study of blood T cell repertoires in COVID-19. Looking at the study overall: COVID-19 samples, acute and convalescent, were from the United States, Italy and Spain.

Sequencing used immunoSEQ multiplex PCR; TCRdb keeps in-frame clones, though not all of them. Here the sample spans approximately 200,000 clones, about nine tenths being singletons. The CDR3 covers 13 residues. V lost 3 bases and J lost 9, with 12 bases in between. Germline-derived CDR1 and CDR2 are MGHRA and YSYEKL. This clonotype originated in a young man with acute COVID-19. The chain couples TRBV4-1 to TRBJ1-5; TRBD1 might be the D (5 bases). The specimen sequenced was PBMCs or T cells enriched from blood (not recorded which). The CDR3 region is CASSQAAGLPQHF. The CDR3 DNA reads TGCGCCAGCAGCCAGGCTGCGGGGCTGCCCCAGCATTTT.